Following are 5 T cell receptor beta chains from one sample sequenced in a study of blood T cells in healthy people across ages. The second PCR ran about 6 to 11 cycles with a sample-barcoded 5' primer and J-beta primers. In TCRdb, the 5' RACE reads were re-called with MiXCR into one record per CDR3 protein. The sample contains about 650,000 distinct CDR3 sequences, roughly 32% of which appear only once. The sequencing input was blood. The receptors were gathered from an elderly woman in good health.

There are many counts of this clonotype. The gene calls are TRBV6-6 and TRBJ1-5; D is perhaps TRBD1 (5 bases). Trimming removed 4 bases at V and 2 bases at J, with 18 bases between. Germline lookup yields CDR1 MNHNY and CDR2 SVGAGI (reference sequence). The CDR3 is 17 amino acids. The CDR3 sequence: CASSWGDLRGGNQPQHF. The CDR3 DNA reads as TGTGCCAGCAGTTGGGGGGACCTGCGGGGGGGCAATCAGCCCCAGCATTTT.

This chain joins TRBV20-1 and TRBJ2-5, with 9 nucleotides matching TRBD2. Germline CDR1 reads DFQATT; CDR2 reads SNEGSKA (reference sequence). V lost 2 bases to trimming and J lost 5 bases; unmatched junction nucleotides: 9. This CDR3 contains 15 residues. DNA for the CDR3: TGCAGTGCTAGACCGCGGGGGGGCCATCGGGAGACCCAGTACTTC. It specifies CSARPRGGHRETQYF.

The gene calls are TRBV20-1 and TRBJ1-3; tentatively, D is TRBD1 (5 bases). The CDR3 is 15 residues long. V dropped 3 bases and J dropped 0 bases, with 12 bases sitting between them. The V gene's germline CDR1 is DFQATT and CDR2 SNEGSKA (reference sequence). The CDR3 nucleotides are TGCAGTGCTAGTAACAGGTGGTCCTCTGGAAACACCATATATTTT. Translated, it gives CSASNRWSSGNTIYF.

This chain links TRBV29-1 with TRBJ1-6; a possible D gene is TRBD1 (6 bases). The CDR3 covers 13 residues. From germline, CDR1 is SQVTM and CDR2 ANQGSEA. The germline V and J ends were trimmed by 7 bases and 8 bases, with 15 bases remaining between them. For the CDR3, the DNA is TGCAGCGCCACAACAGGGTCAGATTCACCCCTCCACTTT. This gives the protein CSATTGSDSPLHF.

This clonotype has ten or more counts. The chain has TRBV27 and TRBJ2-3, with D tentatively TRBD1 or TRBD2 (6 bases each). CDR3 size: 16 residues. V dropped 4 bases and J dropped 4 bases, with 18 bases sitting between them. In germline, CDR1 is MNHEY, CDR2 SMNVEV (reference sequence). The CDR3 sequence: CASSSRLGGLADTQYF. In nucleotides, the CDR3 is TGTGCCAGCAGTTCCCGACTAGGGGGGTTGGCAGATACGCAGTATTTT.